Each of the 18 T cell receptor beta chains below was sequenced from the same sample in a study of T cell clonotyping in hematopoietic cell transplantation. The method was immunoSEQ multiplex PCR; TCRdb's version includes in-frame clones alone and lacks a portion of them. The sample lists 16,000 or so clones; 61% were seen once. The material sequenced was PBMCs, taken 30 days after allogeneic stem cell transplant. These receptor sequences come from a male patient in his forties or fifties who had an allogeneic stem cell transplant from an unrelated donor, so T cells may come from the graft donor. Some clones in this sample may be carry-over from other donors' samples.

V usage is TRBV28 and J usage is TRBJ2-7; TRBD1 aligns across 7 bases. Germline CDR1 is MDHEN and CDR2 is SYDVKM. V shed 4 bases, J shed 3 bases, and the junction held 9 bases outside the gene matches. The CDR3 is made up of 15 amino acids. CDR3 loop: CASSWAPGQLYEQYF. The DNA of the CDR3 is TGTGCCAGCAGTTGGGCCCCGGGACAGCTCTACGAGCAGTACTTC.

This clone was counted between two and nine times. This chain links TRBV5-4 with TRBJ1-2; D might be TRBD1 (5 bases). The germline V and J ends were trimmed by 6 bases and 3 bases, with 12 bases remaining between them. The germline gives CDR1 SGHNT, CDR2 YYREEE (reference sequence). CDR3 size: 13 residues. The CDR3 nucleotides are TGTGCCAGCAACGTGGGGGGACACTATGGCTACACCTTC. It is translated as CASNVGGHYGYTF.

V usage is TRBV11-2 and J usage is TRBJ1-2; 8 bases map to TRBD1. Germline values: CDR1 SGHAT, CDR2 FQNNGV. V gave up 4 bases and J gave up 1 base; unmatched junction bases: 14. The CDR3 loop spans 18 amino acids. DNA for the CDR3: TGTGCCAGCAGCTCCACTTATGTCAGGGGGCGAGTTAACTATGGCTACACCTTC. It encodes CASSSTYVRGRVNYGYTF.

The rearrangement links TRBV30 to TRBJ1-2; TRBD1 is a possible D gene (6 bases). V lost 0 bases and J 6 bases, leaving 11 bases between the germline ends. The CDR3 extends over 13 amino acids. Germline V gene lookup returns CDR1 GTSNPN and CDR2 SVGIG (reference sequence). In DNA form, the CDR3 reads TGTGCCTGGAGTGTAGGGGGGGCCCATGGCTACACCTTC. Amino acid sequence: CAWSVGGAHGYTF.

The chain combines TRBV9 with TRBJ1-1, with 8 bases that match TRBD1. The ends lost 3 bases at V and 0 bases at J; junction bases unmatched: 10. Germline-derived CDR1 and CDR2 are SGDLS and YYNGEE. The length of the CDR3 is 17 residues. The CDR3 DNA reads TGTGCCAGCAGCGATGGACAGGGAGGGCCCTTGAACACTGAAGCTTTCTTT. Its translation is CASSDGQGGPLNTEAFF.

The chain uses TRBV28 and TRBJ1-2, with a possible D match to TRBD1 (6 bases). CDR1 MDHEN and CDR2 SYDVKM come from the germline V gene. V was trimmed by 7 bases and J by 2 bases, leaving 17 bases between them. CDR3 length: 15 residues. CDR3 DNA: TGTGCCAGCACCAGTAGGGGGTCGTGGAACTATGGCTACACCTTC. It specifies CASTSRGSWNYGYTF.

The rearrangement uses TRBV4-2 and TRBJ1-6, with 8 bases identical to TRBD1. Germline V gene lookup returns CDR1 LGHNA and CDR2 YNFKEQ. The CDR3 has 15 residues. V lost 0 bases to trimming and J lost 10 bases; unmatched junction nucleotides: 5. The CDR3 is CASSQDQGARSPLHF. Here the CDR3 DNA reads TGTGCCAGCAGCCAAGATCAGGGGGCTCGATCACCCCTCCACTTT.

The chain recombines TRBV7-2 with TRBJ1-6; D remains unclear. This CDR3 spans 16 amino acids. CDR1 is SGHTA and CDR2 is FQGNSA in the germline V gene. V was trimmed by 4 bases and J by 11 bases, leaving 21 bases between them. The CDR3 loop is CASSSPGRRVWAPLHF. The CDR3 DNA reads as TGTGCCAGCAGCTCCCCCGGACGGAGGGTTTGGGCACCCCTCCACTTT.

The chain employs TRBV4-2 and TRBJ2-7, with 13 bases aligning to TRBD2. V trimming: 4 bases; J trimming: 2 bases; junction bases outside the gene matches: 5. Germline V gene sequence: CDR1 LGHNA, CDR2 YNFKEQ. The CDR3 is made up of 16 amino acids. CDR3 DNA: TGTGCCAGCAGCCCGGGGGGACTAGCGGGGACCTACGAGCAGTACTTC. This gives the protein CASSPGGLAGTYEQYF.

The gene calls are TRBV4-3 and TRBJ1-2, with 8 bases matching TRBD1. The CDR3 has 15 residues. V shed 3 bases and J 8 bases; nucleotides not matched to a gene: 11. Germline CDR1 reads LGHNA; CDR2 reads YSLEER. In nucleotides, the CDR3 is TGCGCCAGCAGCCAGGGTAATGACAGGGGCCTCGGCTACACCTTC. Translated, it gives CASSQGNDRGLGYTF.

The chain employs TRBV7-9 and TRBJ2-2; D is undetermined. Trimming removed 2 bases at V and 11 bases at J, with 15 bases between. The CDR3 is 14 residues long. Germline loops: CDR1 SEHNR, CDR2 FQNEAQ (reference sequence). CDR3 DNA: TGTGCCAGCAGCTTATCAATGGGAAGTACTGAGCTGTTTTTT. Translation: CASSLSMGSTELFF.

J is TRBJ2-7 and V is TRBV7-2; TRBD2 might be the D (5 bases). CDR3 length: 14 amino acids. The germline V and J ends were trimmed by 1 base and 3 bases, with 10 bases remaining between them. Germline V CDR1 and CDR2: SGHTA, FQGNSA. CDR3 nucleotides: TGTGCCAGCAGCTTAGATTTTAGCGACTACGAGCAGTACTTC. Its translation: CASSLDFSDYEQYF.

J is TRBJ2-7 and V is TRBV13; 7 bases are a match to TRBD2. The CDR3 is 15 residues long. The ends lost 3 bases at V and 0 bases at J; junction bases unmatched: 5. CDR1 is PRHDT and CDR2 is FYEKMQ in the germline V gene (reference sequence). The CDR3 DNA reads TGTGCCAGCAGCTTGAGGCGGGGGAGCTCCTACGAGCAGTACTTC. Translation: CASSLRRGSSYEQYF.

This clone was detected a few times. The CDR3 reads CASSYGARGVNYGYTF. CDR3 DNA sequence: TGTGCCAGCAGTTACGGCGCCCGGGGGGTTAACTATGGCTACACCTTC. The rearrangement links TRBV6-5 to TRBJ1-2; possibly TRBD1 for D (5 bases). Germline values: CDR1 MNHEY, CDR2 SVGAGI. V was shortened by 2 bases and J by 1 base, with 14 bases between the two germline ends. The CDR3 spans 16 residues.

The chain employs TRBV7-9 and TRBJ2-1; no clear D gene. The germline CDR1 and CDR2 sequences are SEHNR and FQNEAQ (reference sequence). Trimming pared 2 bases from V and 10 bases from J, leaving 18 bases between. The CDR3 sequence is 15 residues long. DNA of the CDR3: TGTGCCAGCAGCTTATGGCCAGAACTACGGTACGAGCAGTTCTTC. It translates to CASSLWPELRYEQFF.

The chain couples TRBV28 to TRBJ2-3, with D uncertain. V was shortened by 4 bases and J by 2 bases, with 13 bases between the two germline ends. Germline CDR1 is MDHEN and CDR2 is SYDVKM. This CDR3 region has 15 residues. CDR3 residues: CASSSNRVPTDTQYF. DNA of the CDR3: TGTGCCAGCAGTTCCAATAGGGTGCCCACAGATACGCAGTATTTT.

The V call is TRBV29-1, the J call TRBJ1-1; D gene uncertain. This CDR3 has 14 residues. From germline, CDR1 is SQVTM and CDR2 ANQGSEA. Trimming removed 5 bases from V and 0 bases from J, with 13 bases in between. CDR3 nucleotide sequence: TGCAGCGTTTGGTCGCGGGCGTTGAACACTGAAGCTTTCTTT. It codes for CSVWSRALNTEAFF.

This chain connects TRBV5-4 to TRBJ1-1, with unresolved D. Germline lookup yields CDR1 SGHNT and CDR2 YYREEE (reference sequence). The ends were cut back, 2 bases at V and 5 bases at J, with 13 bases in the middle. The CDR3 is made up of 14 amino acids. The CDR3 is CASSFDPGMTEAFF. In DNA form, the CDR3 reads TGTGCCAGCAGCTTCGACCCGGGGATGACTGAAGCTTTCTTT.